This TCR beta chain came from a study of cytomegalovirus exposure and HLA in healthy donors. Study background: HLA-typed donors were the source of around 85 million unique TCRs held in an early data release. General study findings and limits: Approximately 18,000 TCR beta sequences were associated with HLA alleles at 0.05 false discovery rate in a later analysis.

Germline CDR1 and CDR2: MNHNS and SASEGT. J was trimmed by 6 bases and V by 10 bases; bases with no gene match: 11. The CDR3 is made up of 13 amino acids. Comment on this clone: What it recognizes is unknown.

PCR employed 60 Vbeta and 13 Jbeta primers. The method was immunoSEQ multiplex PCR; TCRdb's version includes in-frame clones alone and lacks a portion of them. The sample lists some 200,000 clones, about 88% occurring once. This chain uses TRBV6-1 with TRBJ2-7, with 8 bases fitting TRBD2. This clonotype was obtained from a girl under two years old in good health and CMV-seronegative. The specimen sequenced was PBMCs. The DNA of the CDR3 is TGTGCCACCGGGGGGGTAAAGGTCCGCGAGCAGTACTTC. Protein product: CATGGVKVREQYF.